Presented here are 19 T cell receptor beta chains from one specimen sequenced in a study of CD8 T cells in ankylosing spondylitis. MiXCR was run by TCRdb on the 5' RACE reads, yielding one entry per CDR3 protein. Among 200,000 to 300,000 distinct CDR3 sequences listed, roughly a third were seen once. The sequenced material came from blood, either unsorted or a sorted T cell fraction (not recorded which). The receptors were gathered from a male donor with ankylosing spondylitis or in good health (not recorded which).

The rearrangement uses TRBV5-1 and TRBJ2-7, with 9 positions matching TRBD2. J was trimmed by 3 bases and V by 4 bases; bases with no gene match: 11. This CDR3 is 16 amino acids long. Germline CDR1 reads SGHRS; CDR2 reads YFSETQ. CDR3 in DNA: TGCGCCAGCAGCCGCCGAGAGGGACTAGCTCTCTACGAGCAGTACTTC. It codes for CASSRREGLALYEQYF. The whole variable domain, remainder taken from reference TRBV5-1 and TRBJ2-7, is KAGVTQTPRYLIKTRGQQVTLSCSPISGHRSVSWYQQTPGQGLQFLFEYFSETQRNKGNFPGRFSGRQFSNSRSEMNVSTLELGDSALYLCASSRREGLALYEQYFGPGTRLTVT.

The CDR3 region is CASSLSIVWGSSYNEQFF. The CDR3 nucleotides are TGTGCCAGCAGTTTATCTATTGTATGGGGGAGTTCCTACAATGAGCAGTTCTTC. This rearrangement joins TRBV27 to TRBJ2-1; either TRBD1 or TRBD2 may supply D (5 bases each). The CDR3 is made up of 18 amino acids. CDR1 MNHEY and CDR2 SMNVEV come from the germline V gene (reference sequence). Trimming removed 0 bases at V and 1 base at J, with 16 bases between.

The V gene is TRBV12-3 or TRBV12-4, the J gene TRBJ2-3; no clear D gene. The CDR3 totals 13 residues. Between the trimmed V and J ends, which lost 6 bases and 6 bases, there was a span of 13 bases. The CDR3 loop reads CASSYIVADTQYF. The DNA for the CDR3 is TGTGCCAGCAGCTACATTGTGGCTGATACGCAGTATTTT.

CDR3 sequence (DNA): TGTGCCAGCAGCCGTCGGACAGACCCTGGGCTCTACAATGAGCAGTTCTTC. Amino acids: CASSRRTDPGLYNEQFF. The chain joins TRBV7-6 to TRBJ2-1; a weak D match, TRBD1 (6 bases). CDR3 length: 17 residues. Germline V gene sequence: CDR1 SGHVS, CDR2 FNYEAQ. With 5 bases removed from V and 3 bases from J, the gap between germline ends came to 20 bases.

This clonotype was seen only once. The rearrangement joins TRBV7-2 to TRBJ2-7; weak D call: TRBD1 (5 bases). CDR3 length equals 14 residues. Germline CDR1 and CDR2: SGHTA and FQGNSA. V gave up 1 base and J gave up 6 bases, with 13 bases separating them. CDR3 amino acids: CASSLVGRVAEQYF. CDR3 nucleotides: TGTGCCAGCAGCTTAGTCGGCAGGGTGGCCGAGCAGTACTTC. Variable domain in full (rest from reference TRBV7-2 and TRBJ2-7): GAGVSQSPSNKVTEKGKDVELRCDPISGHTALYWYRQSLGQGLEFLIYFQGNSAPDKSGLPSDRFSAERTGGSVSTLTIQRTQQEDSAVYLCASSLVGRVAEQYFGPGTRLTVT.

The V and J genes are TRBV4-1 and TRBJ2-1, with a tentative D call TRBD1 (6 bases). Trimming took off 4 bases at V and 4 bases at J, with 11 bases between the two ends. The CDR3 loop spans 14 amino acids. Germline CDR1 and CDR2: MGHRA and YSYEKL. CDR3 in amino acids: CASSLTGPYNEQFF. Here the CDR3 DNA reads TGCGCCAGCAGCCTCACAGGGCCGTACAATGAGCAGTTCTTC.

This clonotype showed up just a few times. V and J are TRBV12-3 or TRBV12-4 and TRBJ2-2, with D maybe TRBD1 (6 bases). The V and J ends lost 2 bases and 4 bases respectively, with 14 bases between them. There are 16 residues in the CDR3. The CDR3 loop reads CASSLFAGAPTGELFF. In DNA, the CDR3 is TGTGCCAGCAGTTTATTTGCAGGGGCGCCCACCGGGGAGCTGTTTTTT.

This clonotype was observed a few times. The chain uses TRBV19 and TRBJ2-1, with 9 nucleotides matching TRBD1. The length of the CDR3 is 17 residues. Germline V gene sequence: CDR1 LNHDA, CDR2 SQIVND (reference sequence). The ends lost 1 base at V and 0 bases at J; junction bases unmatched: 4. In nucleotides, the CDR3 is TGTGCCAGTAGTATAGGACAGGGGGTAATCTCCTACAATGAGCAGTTCTTC. Its protein is CASSIGQGVISYNEQFF.

The CDR3 DNA reads TGTGCCAGCAGTTTAGGACAGTATGGCTACACCTTC. Translated: CASSLGQYGYTF. This chain connects TRBV12-3 or TRBV12-4 to TRBJ1-2; possibly TRBD1 for D (5 bases). V shed 1 base and J shed 5 bases, with 5 bases lying between them. The CDR3 sequence is 12 residues long.

The chain carries TRBV20-1 and TRBJ1-5; no reliable D call. This CDR3 comprises 14 residues. V was pared by 1 base and J by 4 bases, with 11 bases between. From germline, CDR1 is DFQATT and CDR2 SNEGSKA (reference sequence). CDR3 in DNA: TGCAGTGCTAGAGTTACGGCGGGTAATCAGCCCCAGCATTTT. This translates into CSARVTAGNQPQHF.

This clonotype turned up a few times. CDR3 region: CSANRALLVGTQYF. In DNA form, the CDR3 reads TGCAGTGCTAATCGGGCCCTCTTGGTTGGGACCCAGTACTTC. The rearrangement links TRBV20-1 to TRBJ2-5; no definite D call. From germline, CDR1 is DFQATT and CDR2 SNEGSKA (reference sequence). The CDR3 totals 14 residues. V lost 4 bases and J 7 bases, leaving 19 bases between the germline ends.

The chain couples TRBV20-1 to TRBJ1-4, with 10 bases aligning to TRBD1. The trim removed 5 bases at V and 6 bases at J, leaving 9 bases unmatched. The CDR3 loop spans 15 amino acids. Germline CDR1 DFQATT, CDR2 SNEGSKA (reference sequence). CDR3 coding DNA: TGCAGTGCTTCGGGACAGGGGAAGTATGATGAAAAACTGTTTTTT. Translation: CSASGQGKYDEKLFF.

This clonotype was seen only a few times. This chain joins TRBV20-1 and TRBJ1-5, with D perhaps matching TRBD1 (6 bases). Trimming shortened V by 5 bases and J by 2 bases, and 22 bases separated the two germline ends. The CDR3 contains 17 residues. The V gene's germline CDR1 is DFQATT and CDR2 SNEGSKA (reference sequence). CDR3 sequence reads: CSAGSTGAGYGNQPQHF. CDR3 DNA sequence: TGCAGTGCTGGATCGACAGGAGCGGGTTACGGCAATCAGCCCCAGCATTTT.

This clonotype has just a few counts. In DNA, the CDR3 is TGTGCCACCAGCAGCCCCGGGACAGGGCGGAACATTCAGTACTTC. The encoded protein is CATSSPGTGRNIQYF. The V gene is TRBV15, the J gene TRBJ2-4, with TRBD1 matching 9 bases. The CDR3 contains 15 residues. The J segment lost 7 bases and the V segment lost 3 bases, leaving 7 bases of the junction unmatched. CDR1 and CDR2 from the germline V gene are LNHNV and YYDKDF (reference sequence).

In this sample, this clonotype turned up a few times. The chain couples TRBV10-3 to TRBJ2-7; D ambiguous. The CDR3 runs 13 residues. The germline V gene encodes CDR1 ENHRY and CDR2 SYGVKD. Between the trimmed V and J ends, which lost 3 bases and 4 bases, there was a span of 10 bases. The CDR3: CAISERPEYEQYF. CDR3 DNA: TGTGCCATCAGTGAAAGGCCAGAGTACGAGCAGTACTTC.

This sequence joins TRBV10-3 and TRBJ1-1; weak D call: TRBD1 (6 bases). Germline V gene lookup returns CDR1 ENHRY and CDR2 SYGVKD. This CDR3 spans 13 amino acids. With 6 bases removed from V and 1 base from J, the gap between germline ends came to 9 bases. This CDR3 is CAIRVTGNTEAFF. The CDR3, as DNA: TGTGCCATCAGGGTGACAGGGAACACTGAAGCTTTCTTT.

There are a few counts of this clonotype. This sequence joins TRBV15 and TRBJ1-5; 7 bases match TRBD1. The V segment lost 3 bases and the J segment 2 bases; nucleotides outside the gene matches: 1. The CDR3 runs to 14 residues. Germline V lookup: CDR1 LNHNV, CDR2 YYDKDF (reference sequence). For the CDR3, the DNA is TGTGCCACCAGCAGCACAGGGGGCAATCAGCCCCAGCATTTT. It encodes CATSSTGGNQPQHF.

This chain joins TRBV15 and TRBJ2-7; 9 bases fit TRBD2. J gave up 4 bases and V 3 bases, and 10 bases lay outside the gene matches. This CDR3 spans 16 amino acids. Germline V gene sequence: CDR1 LNHNV, CDR2 YYDKDF (reference sequence). The CDR3 region is CATSRDQTSGPYEQYF. The CDR3 DNA reads TGTGCCACCAGCAGGGACCAGACTAGCGGACCATACGAGCAGTACTTC.

This clonotype was seen ten or more times. The rearrangement links TRBV20-1 to TRBJ2-1; no definite D call. The CDR3 consists of 10 residues. From germline, CDR1 is DFQATT and CDR2 SNEGSKA (reference sequence). Trimming took 3 bases from V and 9 from J, leaving 6 bases between them. The CDR3 protein is CSASSTEQFF. The CDR3 nucleotides read TGCAGTGCTAGTTCCACTGAGCAGTTCTTC.